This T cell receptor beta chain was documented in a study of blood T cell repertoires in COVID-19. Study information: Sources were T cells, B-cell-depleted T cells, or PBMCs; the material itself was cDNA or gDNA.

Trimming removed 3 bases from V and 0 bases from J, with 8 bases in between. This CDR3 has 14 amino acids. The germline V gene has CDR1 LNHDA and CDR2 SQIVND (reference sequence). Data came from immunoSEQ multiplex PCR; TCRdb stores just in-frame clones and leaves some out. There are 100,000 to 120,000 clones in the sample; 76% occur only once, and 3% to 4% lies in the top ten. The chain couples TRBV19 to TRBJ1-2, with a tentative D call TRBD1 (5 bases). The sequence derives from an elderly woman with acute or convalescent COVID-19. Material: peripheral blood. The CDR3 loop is CASSIPTANYGYTF. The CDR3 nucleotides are TGTGCCAGTAGTATTCCGACAGCTAACTATGGCTACACCTTC.